The clone carrying this T cell receptor beta chain was seen only once. Its matching antigen is unknown. With 60 Vbeta and 13 Jbeta primers, the PCR was carried out. Using immunoSEQ multiplex PCR, the repertoire was profiled, and TCRdb retains in-frame clones only, with some absent. The sample holds roughly 150,000 clones; around 80% are singletons and the top ten take about 1.5%. The record originates from a study of cytomegalovirus exposure and HLA in healthy donors. Study overall: An early data release held some 85 million unique TCRs from HLA-typed donors. General study points: It was confirmed in vitro that three of the CMV-associated chains were specific for CMV antigens.

V was pared by 10 bases and J by 3 bases, with 15 bases between. The CDR3 covers 13 residues. Germline V CDR1 and CDR2: MDHEN, SYDVKM. The sample taken for sequencing was PBMCs. The V call is TRBV28, the J call TRBJ1-1; a weak D match, TRBD1 (6 bases). The TCR originated in a male donor in good health and CMV-seronegative. This CDR3 is CATTLHRDTEAFF. Here the CDR3 DNA reads TGTGCCACCACACTCCACAGGGACACTGAAGCTTTCTTT.